This T cell receptor (beta chain) was sequenced during a study of shared clonotypes between healthy human individuals. Broader study findings: Among donors, clonotype sharing was expected to be affected by sequencing depth. Clonotypes which were not shared had lower generation probabilities than clonotypes that all four donors shared.

Using immunoSEQ multiplex PCR, the repertoire was profiled, and TCRdb retains in-frame clones only, with some absent. There are about 2.4 million clones in the sample; 85% to 95% occur only once, and 0.14% lies in the top ten. All the donors were Caucasian adults who lived in Nashville, Tennessee. A note on this clone: Antigen unknown. Other DNA variants within this sample encode the same CDR3.

The TCR was taken from a man between 18 and 35 years old in good health. Sequenced material: naive CD4+ T cells sorted from blood. The subset: CD45RA+ positively selected.

The CDR3 DNA is TGCAGTGCGACAGAGAACACTGAAGCTTTCTTT. Its protein product is CSATENTEAFF. The J gene is TRBJ1-1, the V gene TRBV20-1; TRBD1 is a possible D gene (5 bases). Between the trimmed V and J ends, which lost 6 bases and 1 base, there was a span of 6 bases. This CDR3 is built from 11 residues. CDR1 is DFQATT, CDR2 SNEGSKA, per germline (reference sequence).